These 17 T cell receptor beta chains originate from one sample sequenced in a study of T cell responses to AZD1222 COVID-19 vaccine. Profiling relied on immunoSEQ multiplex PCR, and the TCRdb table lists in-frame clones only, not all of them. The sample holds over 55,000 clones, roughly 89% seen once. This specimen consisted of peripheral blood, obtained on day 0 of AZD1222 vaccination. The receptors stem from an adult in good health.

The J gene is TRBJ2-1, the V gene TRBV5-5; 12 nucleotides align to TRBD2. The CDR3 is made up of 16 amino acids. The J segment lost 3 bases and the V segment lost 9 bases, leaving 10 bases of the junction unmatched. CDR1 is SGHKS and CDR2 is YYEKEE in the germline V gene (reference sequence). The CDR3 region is CATTLGLAGFYNEQFF. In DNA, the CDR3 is TGTGCCACTACACTCGGACTAGCGGGGTTCTACAATGAGCAGTTCTTC.

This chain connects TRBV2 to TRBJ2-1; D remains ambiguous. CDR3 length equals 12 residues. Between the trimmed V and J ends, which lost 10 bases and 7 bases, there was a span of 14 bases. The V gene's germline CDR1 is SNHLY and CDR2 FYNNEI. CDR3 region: CAIGPYGNEQFF. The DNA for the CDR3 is TGTGCCATCGGGCCTTACGGGAATGAGCAGTTCTTC.

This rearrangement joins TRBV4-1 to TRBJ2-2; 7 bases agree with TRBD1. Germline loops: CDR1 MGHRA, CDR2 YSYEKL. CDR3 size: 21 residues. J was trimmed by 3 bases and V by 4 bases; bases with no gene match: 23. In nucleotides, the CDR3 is TGCGCCAGCAGCCGGAGTACCATACAGGGGAGTCAGGGCGAGCACACCGGGGAGCTGTTTTTT. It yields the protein CASSRSTIQGSQGEHTGELFF.

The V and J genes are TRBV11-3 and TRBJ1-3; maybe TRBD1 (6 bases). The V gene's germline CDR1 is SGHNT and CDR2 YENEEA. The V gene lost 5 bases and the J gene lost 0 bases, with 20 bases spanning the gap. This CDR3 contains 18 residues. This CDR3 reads CASSPGAGDAYSGNTIYF. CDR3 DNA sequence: TGTGCCAGCAGCCCAGGGGCGGGGGACGCCTACTCTGGAAACACCATATATTTT.

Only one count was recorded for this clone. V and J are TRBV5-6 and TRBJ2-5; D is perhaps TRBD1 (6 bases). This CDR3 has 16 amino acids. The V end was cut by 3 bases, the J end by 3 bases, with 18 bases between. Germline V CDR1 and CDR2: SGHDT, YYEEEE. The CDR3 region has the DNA TGTGCCAGCAGCTCCTTGGGTCGGACAGTAAAAGAGACCCAGTACTTC. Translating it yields CASSSLGRTVKETQYF.

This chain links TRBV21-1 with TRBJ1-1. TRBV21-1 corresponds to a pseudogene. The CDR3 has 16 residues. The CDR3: CASSLGGGLMNTEAFF. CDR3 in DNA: TGTGCCAGCAGCCTGGGGGGGGGCCTCATGAACACTGAAGCTTTCTTT.

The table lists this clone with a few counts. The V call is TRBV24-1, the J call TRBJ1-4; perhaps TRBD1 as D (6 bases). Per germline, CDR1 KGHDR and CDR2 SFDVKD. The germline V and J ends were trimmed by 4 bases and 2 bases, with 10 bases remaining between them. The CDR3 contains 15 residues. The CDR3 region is CATSDNRETNEKLFF. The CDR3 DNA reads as TGTGCCACCAGTGACAACAGGGAGACTAATGAAAAACTGTTTTTT.

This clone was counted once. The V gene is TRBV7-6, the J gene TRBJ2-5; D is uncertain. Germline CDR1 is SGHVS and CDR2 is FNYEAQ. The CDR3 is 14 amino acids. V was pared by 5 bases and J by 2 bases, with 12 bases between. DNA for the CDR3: TGTGCCAGCAGCCCCTCGGGCCAGCAAGAGACCCAGTACTTC. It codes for CASSPSGQQETQYF.

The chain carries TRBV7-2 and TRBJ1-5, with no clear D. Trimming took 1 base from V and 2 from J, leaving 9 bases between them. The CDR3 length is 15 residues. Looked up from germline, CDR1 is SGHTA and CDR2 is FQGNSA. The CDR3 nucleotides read TGTGCCAGCAGCTTAGTGTGGCAGGGCAATCAGCCCCAGCATTTT. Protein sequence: CASSLVWQGNQPQHF.

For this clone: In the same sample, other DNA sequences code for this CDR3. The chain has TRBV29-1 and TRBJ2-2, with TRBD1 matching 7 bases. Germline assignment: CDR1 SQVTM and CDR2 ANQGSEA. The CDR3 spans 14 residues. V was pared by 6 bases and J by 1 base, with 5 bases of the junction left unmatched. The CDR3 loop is CSVVRDRNTGELFF. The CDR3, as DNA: TGCAGCGTGGTCCGGGACAGGAACACCGGGGAGCTGTTTTTT.

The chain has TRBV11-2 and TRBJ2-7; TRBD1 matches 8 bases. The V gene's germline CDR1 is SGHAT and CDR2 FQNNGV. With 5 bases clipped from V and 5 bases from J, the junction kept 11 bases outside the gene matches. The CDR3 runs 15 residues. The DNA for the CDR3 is TGTGCCAGCAGCGCAACAGGGGGAACTTTCCACGAGCAGTACTTC. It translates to CASSATGGTFHEQYF.

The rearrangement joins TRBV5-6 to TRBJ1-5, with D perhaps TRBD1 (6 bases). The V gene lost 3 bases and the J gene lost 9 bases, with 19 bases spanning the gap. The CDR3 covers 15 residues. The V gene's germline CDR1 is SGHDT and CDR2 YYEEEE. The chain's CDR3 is CASSSTGSGSWPQHF. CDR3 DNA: TGTGCCAGCAGCTCGACAGGCTCGGGGTCGTGGCCCCAGCATTTT.

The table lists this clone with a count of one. The CDR3 sequence: CASSVAPDTEAFF. The DNA for the CDR3 is TGTGCCAGCAGCGTAGCTCCGGACACTGAAGCTTTCTTT. The genes are TRBV9 and TRBJ1-1; D is unclear. Germline lookup yields CDR1 SGDLS and CDR2 YYNGEE. This CDR3 is 13 amino acids long. V dropped 0 bases and J dropped 3 bases, with 6 bases sitting between them. The full variable domain, in which reference TRBV9 and TRBJ1-1 provide the parts outside the CDR3, is DSGVTQTPKHLITATGQRVTLRCSPRSGDLSVYWYQQSLDQGLQFLIQYYNGEERAKGNILERFSAQQFPDLHSELNLSSLELGDSALYFCASSVAPDTEAFFGQGTRLTVV.

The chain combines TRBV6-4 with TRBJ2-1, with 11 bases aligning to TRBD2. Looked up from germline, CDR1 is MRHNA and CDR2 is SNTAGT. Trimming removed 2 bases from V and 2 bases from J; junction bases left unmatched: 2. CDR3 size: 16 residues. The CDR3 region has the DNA TGTGCCAGCAGTGACCAGGGACTAGCGGCCTACAATGAGCAGTTCTTC. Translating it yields CASSDQGLAAYNEQFF.

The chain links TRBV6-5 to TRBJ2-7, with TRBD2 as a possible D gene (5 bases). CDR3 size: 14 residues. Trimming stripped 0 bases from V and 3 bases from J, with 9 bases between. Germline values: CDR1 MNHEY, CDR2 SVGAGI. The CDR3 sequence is CASSYSPEGYEQYF. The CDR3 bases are TGTGCCAGCAGTTACTCGCCAGAGGGCTACGAGCAGTACTTC.

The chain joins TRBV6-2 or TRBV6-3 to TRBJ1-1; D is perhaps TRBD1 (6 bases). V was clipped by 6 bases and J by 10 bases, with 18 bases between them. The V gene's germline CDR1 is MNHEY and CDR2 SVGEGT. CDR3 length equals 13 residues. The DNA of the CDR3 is TGTGCCAGCAGCCGGGGGCCTTCGGTGGGAGCTTTCTTT. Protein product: CASSRGPSVGAFF.

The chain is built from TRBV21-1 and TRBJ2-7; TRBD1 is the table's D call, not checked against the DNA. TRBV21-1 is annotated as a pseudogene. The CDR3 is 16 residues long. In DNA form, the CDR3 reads TGTGCCAGCAGCAAGGATCAGGGACAGGGAACCTACGAGCAGTACTTC. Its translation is CASSKDQGQGTYEQYF.